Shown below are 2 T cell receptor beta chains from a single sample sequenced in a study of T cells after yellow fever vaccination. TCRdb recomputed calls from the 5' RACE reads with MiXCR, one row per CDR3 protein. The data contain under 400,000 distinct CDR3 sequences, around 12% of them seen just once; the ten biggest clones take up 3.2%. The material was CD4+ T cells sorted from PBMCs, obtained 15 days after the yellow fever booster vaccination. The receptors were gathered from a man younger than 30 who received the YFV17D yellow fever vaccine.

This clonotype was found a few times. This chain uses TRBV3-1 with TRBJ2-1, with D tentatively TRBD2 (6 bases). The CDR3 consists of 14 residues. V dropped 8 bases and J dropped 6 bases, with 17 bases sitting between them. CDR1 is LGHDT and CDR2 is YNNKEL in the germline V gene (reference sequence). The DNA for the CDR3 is TGTGCCAGCCGCGGACTTCCCGGGAGCAATGAGCAGTTCTTC. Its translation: CASRGLPGSNEQFF.

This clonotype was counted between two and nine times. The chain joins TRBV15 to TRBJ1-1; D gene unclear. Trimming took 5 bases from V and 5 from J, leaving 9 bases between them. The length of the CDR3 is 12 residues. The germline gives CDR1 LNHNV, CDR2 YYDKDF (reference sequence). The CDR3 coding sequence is TGTGCCACCAGCCCTTCCCGGACTGAAGCTTTCTTT. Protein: CATSPSRTEAFF.